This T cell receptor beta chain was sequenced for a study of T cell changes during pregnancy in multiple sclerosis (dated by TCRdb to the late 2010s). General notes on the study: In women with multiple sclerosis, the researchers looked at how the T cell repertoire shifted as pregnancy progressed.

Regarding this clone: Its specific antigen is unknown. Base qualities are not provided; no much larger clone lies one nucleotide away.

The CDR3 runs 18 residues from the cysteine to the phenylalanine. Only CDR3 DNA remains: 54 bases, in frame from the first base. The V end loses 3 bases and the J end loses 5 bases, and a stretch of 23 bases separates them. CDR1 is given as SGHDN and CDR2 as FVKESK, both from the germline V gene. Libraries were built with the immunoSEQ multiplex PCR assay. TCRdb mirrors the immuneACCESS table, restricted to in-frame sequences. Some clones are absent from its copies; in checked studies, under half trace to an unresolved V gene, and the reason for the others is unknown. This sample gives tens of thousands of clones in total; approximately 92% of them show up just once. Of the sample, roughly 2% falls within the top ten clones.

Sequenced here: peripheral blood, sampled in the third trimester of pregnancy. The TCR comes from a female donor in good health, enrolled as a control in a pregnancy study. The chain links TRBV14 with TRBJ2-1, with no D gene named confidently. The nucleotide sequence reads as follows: TGTGCCAGCAGCCATTCCGGGTCCCGCTCCCTCTCTCACAATGAGCAGTTCTTC. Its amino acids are CASSHSGSRSLSHNEQFF.